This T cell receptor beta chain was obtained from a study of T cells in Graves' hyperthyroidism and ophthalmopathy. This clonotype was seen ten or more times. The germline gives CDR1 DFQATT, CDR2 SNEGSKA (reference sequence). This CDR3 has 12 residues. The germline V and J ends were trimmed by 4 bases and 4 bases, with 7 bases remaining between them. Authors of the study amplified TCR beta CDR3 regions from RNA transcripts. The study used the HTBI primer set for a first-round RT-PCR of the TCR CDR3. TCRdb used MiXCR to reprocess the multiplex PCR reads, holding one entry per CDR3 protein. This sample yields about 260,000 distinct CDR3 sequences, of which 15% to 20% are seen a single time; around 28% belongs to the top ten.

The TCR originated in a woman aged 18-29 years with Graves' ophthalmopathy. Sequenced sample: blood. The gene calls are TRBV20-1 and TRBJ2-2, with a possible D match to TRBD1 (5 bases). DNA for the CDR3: TGCAGTGCTATGGGGCTCACCGGGGAGCTGTTTTTT. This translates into CSAMGLTGELFF.